This TCR beta chain is drawn from a study of blood T cell repertoires in COVID-19. Cohorts were assigned according to the clinical history that participants reported. TCRdb's table, derived via immunoSEQ multiplex PCR, lists solely in-frame clones and lacks some. The data show 250,000 to 300,000 clones, with 70% to 90% seen just once and less than 8.5% held by the top ten. The CDR3 extends over 18 amino acids. Germline CDR1 and CDR2: SGHRS and YFSETQ. V was clipped by 0 bases and J by 0 bases; unmatched bases: 9. This chain joins TRBV5-1 and TRBJ2-7, with 10 bases matching TRBD2. This TCR came from a woman in her forties or fifties who had been exposed to COVID-19. The sample was PBMCs or T cells enriched from blood (not recorded which). The CDR3 region is CASSLVPSSGGSSYEQYF. The CDR3 DNA follows: TGCGCCAGCAGCTTGGTCCCTTCTAGCGGGGGTAGCTCCTACGAGCAGTACTTC.